Each of the 27 T cell receptor beta chains below was sequenced from the same sample in a study of response to subunit inactivated influenza vaccine. TCRdb redid the calling of the RT-PCR reads with MiXCR, one entry per CDR3 protein. The data show hundreds of thousands of distinct CDR3 sequences, with less than 15% seen just once and 7.6% held by the top ten. Sequences were derived from PBMCs from blood, sampled around 14 days before vaccination. The source of these receptors is a man over 45 who received an inactivated influenza vaccine.

This chain links TRBV4-1 with TRBJ2-7; TRBD1 aligns across 8 bases. The junction had 8 bases not matched to a gene; V was cut back by 2 bases and J by 5 bases. This CDR3 comprises 15 residues. Germline V gives CDR1 MGHRA, CDR2 YSYEKL. Here the CDR3 DNA reads TGCGCCAGCAGCCAATTGAAGGGACAGGATAACGAGCAGTACTTC. It translates to CASSQLKGQDNEQYF.

This clonotype occurred many times. The chain joins TRBV12-3 or TRBV12-4 to TRBJ1-6; perhaps TRBD1 as D (5 bases). The CDR3 covers 14 residues. With 4 bases removed from V and 10 bases from J, the gap between germline ends came to 14 bases. This chain's CDR3 is CASSYRGVQSPLHF. As DNA, the CDR3 is TGTGCCAGCAGTTATCGGGGGGTGCAGTCACCCCTCCACTTT.

This chain connects TRBV28 to TRBJ1-5, with 9 nucleotides matching TRBD1. The CDR3 runs to 15 residues. CDR1 is MDHEN and CDR2 is SYDVKM in the germline V gene. The J segment lost 6 bases and the V segment lost 6 bases, leaving 9 bases of the junction unmatched. This CDR3 is CASRPTGGAGQPQHF. The CDR3 DNA reads as TGTGCCAGCAGACCTACAGGGGGCGCGGGTCAGCCCCAGCATTTT.

The chain carries TRBV3-1 and TRBJ2-4, with D perhaps given as TRBD1 or TRBD2 (6 bases each). Germline CDR1 is LGHDT and CDR2 is YNNKEL (reference sequence). The CDR3 consists of 15 residues. V dropped 1 base and J dropped 9 bases, with 16 bases sitting between them. The CDR3 loop is CASSQAAGHRGIQYF. In nucleotides, the CDR3 is TGTGCCAGCAGCCAAGCGGCGGGACACCGCGGCATTCAGTACTTC. The whole variable domain, filled in from reference TRBV3-1 and TRBJ2-4, reads DTAVSQTPKYLVTQMGNDKSIKCEQNLGHDTMYWYKQDSKKFLKIMFSYNNKELIINETVPNRFSPKSPDKAHLNLHINSLELGDSAVYFCASSQAAGHRGIQYFGAGTRLSVL.

The rearrangement joins TRBV7-2 to TRBJ2-6; D not resolved. CDR3 length: 16 residues. V lost 3 bases, J lost 0 bases, and 9 bases lay in between. Germline V lookup: CDR1 SGHTA, CDR2 FQGNSA. CDR3 sequence reads: CASSFSGISGANVLTF. DNA for the CDR3: TGTGCCAGCAGCTTTTCAGGCATCTCTGGGGCCAACGTCCTGACTTTC.

This chain connects TRBV7-9 to TRBJ2-2; 11 nucleotides align to TRBD1. V trimming: 7 bases; J trimming: 6 bases; junction bases outside the gene matches: 7. Germline values: CDR1 SEHNR, CDR2 FQNEAQ (reference sequence). The CDR3 spans 15 residues. The CDR3 DNA sequence: TGTGCCAGCACCCTTAGGACAGGGGGCGCCGGGGAGCTGTTTTTT. Protein sequence: CASTLRTGGAGELFF.

This clonotype turned up a few times. This sequence joins TRBV29-1 and TRBJ2-3; possible D gene TRBD2, 5 bases. The V gene lost 4 bases and the J gene lost 0 bases, with 11 bases spanning the gap. This CDR3 comprises 14 residues. Looked up from germline, CDR1 is SQVTM and CDR2 is ANQGSEA. CDR3 nucleotides: TGCAGCGTTGTATCCGGGAAGAGCACAGATACGCAGTATTTT. Residues: CSVVSGKSTDTQYF.

The J gene is TRBJ2-7, the V gene TRBV7-2; a possible D gene is TRBD1 (6 bases). Between the trimmed V and J ends, which lost 3 bases and 0 bases, there was a span of 12 bases. CDR1 and CDR2 from the germline V gene are SGHTA and FQGNSA. The CDR3 runs to 15 residues. CDR3 nucleotide sequence: TGTGCCAGCAGCTTGGGGACGGACAGCTCCTACGAGCAGTACTTC. It is translated as CASSLGTDSSYEQYF. Filled out from reference TRBV7-2 and TRBJ2-7, the complete variable domain reads GAGVSQSPSNKVTEKGKDVELRCDPISGHTALYWYRQSLGQGLEFLIYFQGNSAPDKSGLPSDRFSAERTGGSVSTLTIQRTQQEDSAVYLCASSLGTDSSYEQYFGPGTRLTVT.

In this sample, this clonotype turned up a few times. This chain joins TRBV28 and TRBJ2-7; perhaps TRBD1 as D (5 bases). The CDR3 is 15 residues long. The V end lost 1 base, the J end lost 3 bases, and 13 bases lay between the germline ends. Per the germline V gene, CDR1 is MDHEN and CDR2 is SYDVKM. Written as DNA, the CDR3 is TGTGCCAGCAGTTTATTTGCTCAGGGTTACTACGAGCAGTACTTC. This encodes CASSLFAQGYYEQYF.

The chain combines TRBV20-1 with TRBJ2-1, with D perhaps matching TRBD2 (6 bases). The CDR3 sequence is 17 residues long. V lost 0 bases and J lost 2, with 17 bases in between. Germline CDR1 reads DFQATT; CDR2 reads SNEGSKA (reference sequence). In nucleotides, the CDR3 is TGCAGTGCTAGAGATTCCTTGGGCGGGGTCACCTACAATGAGCAGTTCTTC. This encodes CSARDSLGGVTYNEQFF.

This clonotype was seen only a few times. The rearrangement links TRBV11-2 to TRBJ2-3; D not resolved. CDR1 and CDR2 (germline): SGHAT, FQNNGV. The germline V and J ends were trimmed by 0 bases and 0 bases, with 10 bases remaining between them. This CDR3 comprises 16 residues. As DNA, the CDR3 is TGTGCCAGCAGCTTAGAGGCAGGATCTAGCACAGATACGCAGTATTTT. This encodes CASSLEAGSSTDTQYF.

This clonotype was recorded a few times. J is TRBJ2-7 and V is TRBV29-1; 10 bases match TRBD1. V trimming: 6 bases; J trimming: 3 bases; junction bases outside the gene matches: 8. Germline values: CDR1 SQVTM, CDR2 ANQGSEA. This CDR3 region has 14 residues. CDR3 in amino acids: CSVGTGTGDYEQYF. In DNA, the CDR3 is TGCAGCGTGGGCACCGGGACAGGGGACTACGAGCAGTACTTC.

This clonotype was observed a handful of times. This chain uses TRBV3-1 with TRBJ2-1; 9 nucleotides match TRBD1. J was trimmed by 10 bases and V by 0 bases; bases with no gene match: 13. Germline V CDR1 and CDR2: LGHDT, YNNKEL (reference sequence). The CDR3 loop spans 17 amino acids. CDR3 protein: CASSQDPVRDRVREQFF. Written as DNA, the CDR3 is TGTGCCAGCAGCCAAGACCCAGTCCGGGACAGGGTAAGGGAGCAGTTCTTC.

The chain links TRBV20-1 to TRBJ2-1; no definite D call. The CDR3 has 13 amino acids. Germline V gene lookup returns CDR1 DFQATT and CDR2 SNEGSKA (reference sequence). Trimming removed 1 base at V and 6 bases at J, with 10 bases between. The CDR3 DNA follows: TGCAGTGCTAGAGGGGCAGTCCTCAATGAGCAGTTCTTC. Translated: CSARGAVLNEQFF.

This clonotype was counted only a few times. The chain carries TRBV12-3 or TRBV12-4 and TRBJ2-5; D might be TRBD1 or TRBD2, each matching 5 bases. This CDR3 has 13 amino acids. V was trimmed by 3 bases and J by 7 bases, leaving 12 bases between them. Here the CDR3 DNA reads TGTGCCAGCAGTTTGGGGGAGCATGCGACCCAGTACTTC. The encoded protein is CASSLGEHATQYF.

In this sample, this clonotype turned up many times. The chain uses TRBV20-1 and TRBJ2-7; 10 bases fit TRBD1. The CDR3 loop spans 17 amino acids. Germline assignment: CDR1 DFQATT and CDR2 SNEGSKA (reference sequence). V lost 2 bases and J lost 0; bases outside the gene matches: 10. The CDR3 nucleotides are TGCAGTGCTAGAAAGCGGGACAGGGGCCGATACTCCTACGAGCAGTACTTC. This codes for CSARKRDRGRYSYEQYF.

The V call is TRBV20-1, the J call TRBJ2-7; D may match TRBD1 or TRBD2 (5 bases each). CDR3 length: 15 residues. Germline-derived CDR1 and CDR2 are DFQATT and SNEGSKA (reference sequence). V was shortened by 2 bases and J by 2 bases, with 16 bases between the two germline ends. In nucleotides, the CDR3 is TGCAGTGCTAGACTGGGGGTGGAGAGGACCTACGAGCAGTACTTC. Its protein is CSARLGVERTYEQYF.

The V call is TRBV5-1, the J call TRBJ1-1; 9 nucleotides align to TRBD1. Germline CDR1 is SGHRS and CDR2 is YFSETQ. The CDR3 consists of 16 residues. V shed 7 bases, J shed 0 bases, and the junction held 10 bases outside the gene matches. CDR3 sequence: CASGPQGQGLNTEAFF. The CDR3 DNA follows: TGCGCCAGCGGGCCCCAGGGACAGGGACTGAACACTGAAGCTTTCTTT.

V usage is TRBV5-1 and J usage is TRBJ2-1, with D possibly TRBD2 on 5 matching bases. This CDR3 has 15 residues. Germline values: CDR1 SGHRS, CDR2 YFSETQ. Trimming left V 3 bases short and J 0 bases short, with 10 bases between. The CDR3 DNA sequence: TGCGCCAGCAGCTCGAGGGTGGGCTCCTACAATGAGCAGTTCTTC. Its protein is CASSSRVGSYNEQFF.

This clonotype was recorded a few times. The rearrangement links TRBV3-1 to TRBJ2-1; 7 nucleotides agree with TRBD1. Germline V gives CDR1 LGHDT, CDR2 YNNKEL (reference sequence). V was pared by 0 bases and J by 0 bases, with 5 bases of the junction left unmatched. This CDR3 has 17 amino acids. CDR3 in DNA: TGTGCCAGCAGCCAAGAAGATTGGGACAGCTCCTACAATGAGCAGTTCTTC. This encodes CASSQEDWDSSYNEQFF.

A few counts support this clonotype. This chain connects TRBV29-1 to TRBJ2-7; D is undetermined. Germline CDR1 is SQVTM and CDR2 is ANQGSEA. CDR3 length: 12 residues. V was cut by 4 bases and J by 2 bases, with 9 bases left in between. CDR3 loop: CSVGAGTYEQYF. CDR3 nucleotide sequence: TGCAGCGTTGGGGCAGGAACCTACGAGCAGTACTTC.

This clonotype was counted only a few times. The chain couples TRBV7-9 to TRBJ2-5; tentatively, D is TRBD2 (5 bases). The length of the CDR3 is 15 residues. Germline values: CDR1 SEHNR, CDR2 FQNEAQ (reference sequence). V lost 5 bases to trimming and J lost 2 bases, with 15 bases between them. The CDR3 protein is CASSPTPSQQETQYF. In DNA, the CDR3 is TGTGCCAGCAGCCCAACCCCTAGCCAACAAGAGACCCAGTACTTC.

This clonotype appeared a few times. The V gene is TRBV3-1, the J gene TRBJ2-7; tentatively, D is TRBD2 (6 bases). The CDR3 is 15 residues long. Looked up from germline, CDR1 is LGHDT and CDR2 is YNNKEL (reference sequence). The ends were cut back, 1 base at V and 0 bases at J, with 10 bases in the middle. The CDR3 here is CASSQGPAGSYEQYF. The CDR3 nucleotides are TGTGCCAGCAGCCAAGGGCCAGCGGGCTCCTACGAGCAGTACTTC.

This clonotype has a handful of counts. The rearrangement links TRBV7-9 to TRBJ2-1; D is unclear. The germline CDR1 and CDR2 sequences are SEHNR and FQNEAQ (reference sequence). V lost 3 bases, J lost 5 bases, and 11 bases lay in between. This CDR3 contains 14 residues. In DNA form, the CDR3 reads TGTGCCAGCAGCTTCACTACCCCAAACAATGAGCAGTTCTTC. Encoded protein: CASSFTTPNNEQFF.

The V gene is TRBV5-6, the J gene TRBJ1-1; D is unresolved. This CDR3 contains 14 residues. V was trimmed by 4 bases and J by 2 bases, leaving 12 bases between them. CDR1 is SGHDT, CDR2 YYEEEE, per germline. CDR3 amino acids: CASSRKSPNTEAFF. The CDR3 nucleotides are TGTGCCAGCAGCAGGAAAAGCCCAAACACTGAAGCTTTCTTT. The whole variable domain, filled in from reference TRBV5-6 and TRBJ1-1, reads DAGVTQSPTHLIKTRGQQVTLRCSPKSGHDTVSWYQQALGQGPQFIFQYYEEEERQRGNFPDRFSGHQFPNYSSELNVNALLLGDSALYLCASSRKSPNTEAFFGQGTRLTVV.

This clonotype was seen ten or more times. This rearrangement joins TRBV7-2 to TRBJ2-2; TRBD2 aligns across 12 bases. The V segment lost 6 bases and the J segment 5 bases; nucleotides outside the gene matches: 4. The CDR3 is 15 amino acids. Germline-derived CDR1 and CDR2 are SGHTA and FQGNSA. The CDR3 spells CASSSSGGATGELFF. Here the CDR3 DNA reads TGTGCCAGCAGTTCTAGCGGGGGGGCGACCGGGGAGCTGTTTTTT. Full variable domain (missing parts from reference TRBV7-2 and TRBJ2-2): GAGVSQSPSNKVTEKGKDVELRCDPISGHTALYWYRQSLGQGLEFLIYFQGNSAPDKSGLPSDRFSAERTGGSVSTLTIQRTQQEDSAVYLCASSSSGGATGELFFGEGSRLTVL.

The V gene is TRBV27, the J gene TRBJ1-1; 7 bases are a match to TRBD1. There are 14 residues in the CDR3. Germline CDR1 and CDR2: MNHEY and SMNVEV (reference sequence). V shed 5 bases, J shed 6 bases, and the junction held 9 bases outside the gene matches. The CDR3 coding sequence is TGTGCCAGCAGTCCCCTACAGGACAGGCCTGAAGCTTTCTTT. Its protein product is CASSPLQDRPEAFF.